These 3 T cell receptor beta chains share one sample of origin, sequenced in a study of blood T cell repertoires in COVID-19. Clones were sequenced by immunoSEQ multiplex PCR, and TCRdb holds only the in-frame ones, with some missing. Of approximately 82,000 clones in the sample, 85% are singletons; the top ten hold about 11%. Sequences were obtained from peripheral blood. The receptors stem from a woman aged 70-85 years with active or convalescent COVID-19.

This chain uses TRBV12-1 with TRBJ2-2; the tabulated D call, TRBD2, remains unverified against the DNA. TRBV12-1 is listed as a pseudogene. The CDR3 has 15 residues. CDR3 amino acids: CASSLGGAGTGELFF. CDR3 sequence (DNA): TGTGCCAGCAGCTTGGGGGGGGCGGGCACCGGGGAGCTGTTTTTT.

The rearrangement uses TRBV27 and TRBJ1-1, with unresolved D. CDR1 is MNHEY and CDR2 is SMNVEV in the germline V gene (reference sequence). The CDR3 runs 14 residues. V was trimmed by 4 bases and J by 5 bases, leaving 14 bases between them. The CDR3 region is CASSYASGVTEAFF. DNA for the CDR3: TGTGCCAGCAGTTATGCCAGCGGAGTTACTGAAGCTTTCTTT.

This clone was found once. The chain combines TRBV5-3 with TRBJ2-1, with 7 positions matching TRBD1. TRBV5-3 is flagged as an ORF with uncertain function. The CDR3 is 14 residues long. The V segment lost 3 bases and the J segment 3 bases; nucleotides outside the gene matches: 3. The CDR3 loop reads CARSYRGFYNEQFF. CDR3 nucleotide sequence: TGTGCCAGAAGCTACAGGGGCTTCTACAATGAGCAGTTCTTC.